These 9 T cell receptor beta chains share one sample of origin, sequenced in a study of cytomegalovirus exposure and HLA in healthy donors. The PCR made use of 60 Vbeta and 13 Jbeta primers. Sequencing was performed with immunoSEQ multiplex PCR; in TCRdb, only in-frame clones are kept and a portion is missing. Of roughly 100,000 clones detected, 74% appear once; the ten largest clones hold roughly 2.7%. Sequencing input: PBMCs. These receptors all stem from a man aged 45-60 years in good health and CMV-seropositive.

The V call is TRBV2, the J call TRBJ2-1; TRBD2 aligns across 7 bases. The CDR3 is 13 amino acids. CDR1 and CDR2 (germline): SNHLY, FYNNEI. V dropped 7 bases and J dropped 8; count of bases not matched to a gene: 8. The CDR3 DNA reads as TGTGCCAGCAAGGCGGGAGTTCTCGATGAGCAGTTCTTC. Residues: CASKAGVLDEQFF.

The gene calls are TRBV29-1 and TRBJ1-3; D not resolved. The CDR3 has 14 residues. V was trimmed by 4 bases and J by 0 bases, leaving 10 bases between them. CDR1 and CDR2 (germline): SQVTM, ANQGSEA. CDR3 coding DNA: TGCAGCGTTGTGGGAGGCTACTCTGGAAACACCATATATTTT. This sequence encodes CSVVGGYSGNTIYF.

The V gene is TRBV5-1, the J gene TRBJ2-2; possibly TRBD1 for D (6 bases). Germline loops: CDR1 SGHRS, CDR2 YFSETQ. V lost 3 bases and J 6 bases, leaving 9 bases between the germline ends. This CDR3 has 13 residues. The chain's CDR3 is CASSWSGAGELFF. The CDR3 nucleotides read TGCGCCAGCAGCTGGTCAGGGGCCGGGGAGCTGTTTTTT.

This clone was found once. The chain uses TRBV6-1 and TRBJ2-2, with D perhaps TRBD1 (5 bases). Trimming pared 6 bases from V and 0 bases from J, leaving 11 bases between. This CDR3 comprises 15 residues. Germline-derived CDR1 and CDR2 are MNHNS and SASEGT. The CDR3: CASRRRGSNTGELFF. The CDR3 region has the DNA TGTGCCAGCAGGAGAAGGGGATCGAACACCGGGGAGCTGTTTTTT.

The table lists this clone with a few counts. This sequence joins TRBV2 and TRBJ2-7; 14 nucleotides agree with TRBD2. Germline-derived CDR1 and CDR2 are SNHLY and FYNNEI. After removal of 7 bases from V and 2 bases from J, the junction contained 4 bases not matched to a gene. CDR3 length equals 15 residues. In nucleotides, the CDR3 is TGTGCCAGCACCCTGGGACTAGCGGGAGCCTACGAGCAGTACTTC. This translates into CASTLGLAGAYEQYF.

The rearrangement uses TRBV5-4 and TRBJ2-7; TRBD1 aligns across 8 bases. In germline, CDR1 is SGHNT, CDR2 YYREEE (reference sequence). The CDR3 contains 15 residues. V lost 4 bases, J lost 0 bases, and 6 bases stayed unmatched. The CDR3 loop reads CASSLSGTGSYEQYF. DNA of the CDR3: TGTGCCAGCAGCCTTTCCGGGACAGGCTCCTACGAGCAGTACTTC.

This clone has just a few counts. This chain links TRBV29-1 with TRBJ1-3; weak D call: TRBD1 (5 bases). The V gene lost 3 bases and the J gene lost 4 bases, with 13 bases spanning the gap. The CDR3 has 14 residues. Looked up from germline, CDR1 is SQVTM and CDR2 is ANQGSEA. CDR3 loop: CSVDTTGSGNTIYF. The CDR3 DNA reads TGCAGCGTTGATACAACAGGCAGCGGAAACACCATATATTTT.

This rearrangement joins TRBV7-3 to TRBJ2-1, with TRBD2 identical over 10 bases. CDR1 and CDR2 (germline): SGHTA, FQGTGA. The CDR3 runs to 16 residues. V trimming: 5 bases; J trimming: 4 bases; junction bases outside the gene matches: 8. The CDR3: CASSARTSGIYNEQFF. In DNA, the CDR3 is TGTGCCAGCAGCGCCCGGACTAGCGGCATATACAATGAGCAGTTCTTC.

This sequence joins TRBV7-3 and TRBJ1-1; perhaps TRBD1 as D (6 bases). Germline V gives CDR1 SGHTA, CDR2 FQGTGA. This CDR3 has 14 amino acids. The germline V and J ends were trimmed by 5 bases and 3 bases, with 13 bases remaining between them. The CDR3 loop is CASSRGPGDTEAFF. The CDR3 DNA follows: TGTGCCAGCAGCCGGGGTCCAGGGGACACTGAAGCTTTCTTT.